Presented here are 7 T cell receptor beta chains from one specimen sequenced in a study of OX40 agonist ivuxolimab in advanced cancers. The repertoire was sequenced with immunoSEQ multiplex PCR; TCRdb's copy has only in-frame clones and lacks some. The sample has tens of thousands of clones; about 87% are singletons. This material consisted of CD4+ or CD8+ T cells sorted from blood, taken in a trial of the OX40 agonist ivuxolimab. The receptor source for this set is an adult with an advanced solid tumor such as melanoma, head and neck, liver or kidney cancer.

The rearrangement uses TRBV6-6 and TRBJ1-1; tentative D call: TRBD1 (6 bases). The CDR3 spans 15 residues. The germline V and J ends were trimmed by 2 bases and 3 bases, with 13 bases remaining between them. Germline V CDR1 and CDR2: MNHNY, SVGAGI (reference sequence). CDR3 sequence reads: CASSYGPNRDTEAFF. For the CDR3, the DNA is TGTGCCAGCAGTTACGGGCCGAACAGGGACACTGAAGCTTTCTTT.

J is TRBJ1-1 and V is TRBV7-9; tentative D call: TRBD1 (5 bases). CDR1 is SEHNR, CDR2 FQNEAQ, per germline (reference sequence). The CDR3 loop spans 15 amino acids. Trimming removed 5 bases from V and 0 bases from J, with 13 bases in between. DNA of the CDR3: TGTGCCAGCAGCGATACTAGGGGAATGAACACTGAAGCTTTCTTT. This sequence encodes CASSDTRGMNTEAFF.

Only one count was recorded for this clone. The chain couples TRBV7-8 to TRBJ2-7; D is possibly TRBD1 or TRBD2 (6 bases each). Trimming removed 5 bases from V and 6 bases from J, with 17 bases in between. The CDR3 covers 14 residues. Looked up from germline, CDR1 is SGHVS and CDR2 is FQNEAQ. The CDR3 nucleotides read TGTGCCAGCAGCCCTAGGGGGGAACGAGGCGAGCAGTACTTC. It is translated as CASSPRGERGEQYF.

The rearrangement uses TRBV9 and TRBJ2-3; TRBD2 aligns across 12 bases. The V gene end was trimmed by 0 bases and the J gene end by 10 bases; junction bases not matched to a gene: 9. The CDR3 has 16 residues. Germline CDR1 SGDLS, CDR2 YYNGEE. This chain's CDR3 is CASSVGLAGGPEAQYF. CDR3 bases: TGTGCCAGCAGCGTAGGCCTAGCGGGAGGGCCCGAAGCGCAGTATTTT.

The chain recombines TRBV27 with TRBJ2-1, with 9 nucleotides matching TRBD1. Germline V gene data show CDR1 as MNHEY and CDR2 as SMNVEV (reference sequence). V lost 5 bases and J lost 9; bases outside the gene matches: 8. The CDR3 loop spans 14 amino acids. CDR3 coding DNA: TGTGCCAGCAGTCCCGGGACAGGGTGGATTGAGCAGTTCTTC. Protein product: CASSPGTGWIEQFF.

Only one count was recorded for this clone. The chain uses TRBV28 and TRBJ2-7; D not certain. The V gene lost 5 bases and the J gene lost 3 bases, with 5 bases spanning the gap. Germline values: CDR1 MDHEN, CDR2 SYDVKM. The CDR3 covers 11 residues. The DNA for the CDR3 is TGTGCCAGCAGTCCACGCTACGAGCAGTACTTC. The encoded protein is CASSPRYEQYF.

This chain connects TRBV28 to TRBJ2-7, with a weak D call TRBD1 (6 bases). CDR1 and CDR2 from the germline V gene are MDHEN and SYDVKM. The ends were cut back, 4 bases at V and 6 bases at J, with 13 bases in the middle. This CDR3 contains 13 residues. The CDR3 nucleotides read TGTGCCAGCAGTTCCGACAGGCAGGCCGAGCAGTACTTC. The encoded protein is CASSSDRQAEQYF. Based on the CDR3 plus reference TRBV28 and TRBJ2-7, the full variable domain is DVKVTQSSRYLVKRTGEKVFLECVQDMDHENMFWYRQDPGLGLRLIYFSYDVKMKEKGDIPEGYSVSREKKERFSLILESASTNQTSMYLCASSSDRQAEQYFGPGTRLTVT.